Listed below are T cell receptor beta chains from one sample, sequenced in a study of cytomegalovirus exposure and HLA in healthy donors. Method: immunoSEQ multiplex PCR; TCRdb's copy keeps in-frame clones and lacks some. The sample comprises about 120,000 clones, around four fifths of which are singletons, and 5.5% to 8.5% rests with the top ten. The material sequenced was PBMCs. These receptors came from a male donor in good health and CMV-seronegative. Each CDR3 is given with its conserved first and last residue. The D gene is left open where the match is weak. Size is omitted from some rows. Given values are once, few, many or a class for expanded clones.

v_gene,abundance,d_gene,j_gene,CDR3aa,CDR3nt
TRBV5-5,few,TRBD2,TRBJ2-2,CASSSHGGGGAGELFF,TGTGCCAGCAGCTCCCACGGCGGGGGAGGGGCCGGGGAGCTGTTTTTT
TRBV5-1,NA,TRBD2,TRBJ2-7,CASSLGLAGVGEQYF,TGCGCCAGCAGCTTGGGACTAGCGGGAGTAGGGGAGCAGTACTTC
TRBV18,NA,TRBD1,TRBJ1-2,CASSPGQGNYGYTF,TGTGCCAGCTCCCCCGGACAGGGCAACTATGGCTACACCTTC
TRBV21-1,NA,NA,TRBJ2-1,CASSFTLSEQFF,TGTGCCAGCAGCTTTACTTTGAGTGAGCAGTTCTTC
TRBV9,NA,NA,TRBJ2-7,CASSVEGLGNEQYF,TGTGCCAGCAGCGTAGAGGGACTGGGCAACGAGCAGTACTTC
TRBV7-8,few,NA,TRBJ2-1,CASSPLTGGFYNEQFF,TGTGCCAGCAGCCCCCTTACTGGGGGGTTCTACAATGAGCAGTTCTTC
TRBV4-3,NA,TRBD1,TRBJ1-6,CASSPDRDLSPLHF,TGCGCCAGCAGCCCTGACAGGGACCTCTCACCCCTCCACTTT
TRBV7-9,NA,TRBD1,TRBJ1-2,CASSLGTGAVNYGYTF,TGTGCCAGCAGCCTAGGGACAGGAGCGGTTAACTATGGCTACACCTTC
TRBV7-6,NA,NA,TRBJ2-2,CASSVSGQNTGELFF,TGTGCCAGCAGCGTAAGTGGGCAAAACACCGGGGAGCTGTTTTTT
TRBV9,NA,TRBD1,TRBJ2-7,CASSGSGQGYEQYF,TGTGCCAGCAGCGGATCGGGACAGGGGTACGAGCAGTACTTC
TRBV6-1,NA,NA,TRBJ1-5,CAPPGPQHF,TGTGCCCCGCCGGGGCCCCAGCATTTT
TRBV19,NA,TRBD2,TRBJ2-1,CASSITGGSFDEQFF,TGTGCCAGTAGTATCACGGGAGGGAGTTTCGATGAGCAGTTCTTC
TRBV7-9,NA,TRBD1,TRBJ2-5,CASSHTGGRETQYF,TGTGCCAGCAGCCATACAGGGGGGCGAGAGACCCAGTACTTC
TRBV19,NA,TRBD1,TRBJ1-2,CASSLAGRGTNYGYTF,TGTGCCAGTAGTCTCGCCGGCAGGGGGACAAACTATGGCTACACCTTC
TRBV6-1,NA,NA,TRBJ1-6,CASSDTGSPLHF,TGTGCCAGCAGTGACACAGGTTCACCCCTCCACTTT
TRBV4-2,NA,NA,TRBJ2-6,CASSQEAGSGANVLTF,TGTGCCAGCAGCCAAGAAGCGGGCTCTGGGGCCAACGTCCTGACTTTC
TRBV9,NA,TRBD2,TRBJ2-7,CASSLTHGAGVYEQYF,TGTGCCAGCAGCCTTACACATGGTGCGGGAGTCTACGAGCAGTACTTC
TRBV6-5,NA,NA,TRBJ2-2,CASAAGITGELFF,TGTGCCAGCGCCGCGGGGATCACCGGGGAGCTGTTTTTT
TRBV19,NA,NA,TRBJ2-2,CASSILSGPGELFF,TGTGCCAGTAGTATATTGTCAGGGCCCGGGGAGCTGTTTTTT
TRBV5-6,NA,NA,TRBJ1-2,CASSFRGWGYTF,TGTGCCAGCAGCTTCAGGGGCTGGGGCTACACCTTC
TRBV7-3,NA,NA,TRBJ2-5,CASSPNFQETQYF,TGTGCCAGCAGCCCTAATTTTCAAGAGACCCAGTACTTC
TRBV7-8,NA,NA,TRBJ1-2,CASSFDPRQRAGGYTF,TGTGCCAGCAGCTTCGATCCCCGTCAGAGGGCAGGTGGCTACACCTTC
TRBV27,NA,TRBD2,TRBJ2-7,CASSPYTGRENYEQYF,TGTGCCAGCAGTCCCTATACGGGGCGGGAGAATTACGAGCAGTACTTC
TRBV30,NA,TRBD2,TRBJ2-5,CAWSRDSGEGETQYF,TGTGCCTGGAGTAGAGATAGCGGGGAGGGGGAGACCCAGTACTTC
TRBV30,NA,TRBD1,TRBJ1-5,CAWGDRGNQPQHF,TGTGCCTGGGGGGACAGGGGAAATCAGCCCCAGCATTTT
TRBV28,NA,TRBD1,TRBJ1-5,CASSIRQGINQPQHF,TGTGCCAGCAGTATACGACAGGGGATCAATCAGCCCCAGCATTTT
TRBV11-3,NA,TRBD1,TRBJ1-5,CASSLELGGGNNQPQHF,TGTGCCAGCAGCTTAGAATTAGGGGGCGGCAACAATCAGCCCCAGCATTTT
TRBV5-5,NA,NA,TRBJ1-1,CASSQKLVIASNTEAFF,TGTGCCAGCAGCCAAAAGTTGGTCATAGCATCGAACACTGAAGCTTTCTTT
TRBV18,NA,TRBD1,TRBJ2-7,CASSPRGQFYEQYF,TGTGCCAGCTCACCACGGGGACAGTTCTACGAGCAGTACTTC
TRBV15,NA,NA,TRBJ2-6,CATSRRTPVGSGANVLTF,TGTGCCACCAGCAGAAGGACTCCGGTGGGCTCTGGGGCCAACGTCCTGACTTTC
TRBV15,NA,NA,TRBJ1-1,CATSRDRGGSNTEAFF,TGTGCCACCAGCAGAGATAGGGGCGGATCGAACACTGAAGCTTTCTTT
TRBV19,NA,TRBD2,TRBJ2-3,CASRRLAGRTDTQYF,TGTGCCAGTAGAAGACTAGCGGGCCGCACAGATACGCAGTATTTT
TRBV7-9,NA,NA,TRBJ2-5,CASGRTRPPTETQYF,TGTGCCAGCGGGAGGACCAGGCCTCCAACGGAGACCCAGTACTTC
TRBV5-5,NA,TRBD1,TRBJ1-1,CASSLGDRASKREAFF,TGTGCCAGCAGCTTGGGAGACAGGGCCTCCAAACGGGAAGCTTTCTTT
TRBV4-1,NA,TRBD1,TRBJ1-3,CASSLSGQGASGNTIYF,TGCGCCAGCAGCCTTTCGGGACAGGGGGCATCTGGAAACACCATATATTTT
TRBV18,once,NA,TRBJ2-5,CASSQDQTIQETQYF,TGTGCCAGCTCACAGGACCAGACTATCCAAGAGACCCAGTACTTC
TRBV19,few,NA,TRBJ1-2,CASSILGGSYGYTF,TGTGCCAGTAGTATCCTAGGAGGGTCCTATGGCTACACCTTC
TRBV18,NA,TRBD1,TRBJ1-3,CASSLDRAYSGNTIYF,TGTGCCAGCTCACTTGACAGGGCCTACTCTGGAAACACCATATATTTT
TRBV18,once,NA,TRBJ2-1,CASSPLAVSYNEQFF,TGTGCCAGCTCACCGTTAGCGGTATCCTACAATGAGCAGTTCTTC
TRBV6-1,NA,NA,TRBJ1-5,CASSERGGTHSNQPQHF,TGTGCCAGCAGCGAAAGGGGGGGGACGCATAGCAATCAGCCCCAGCATTTT
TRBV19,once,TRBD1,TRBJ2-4,CASSTGTGEAKNIQYF,TGTGCCAGTAGTACGGGGACAGGGGAAGCCAAAAACATTCAGTACTTC
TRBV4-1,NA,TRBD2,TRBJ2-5,CASSQEGTSGGTQETQYF,TGCGCCAGCAGCCAAGAAGGGACTAGCGGGGGGACACAAGAGACCCAGTACTTC
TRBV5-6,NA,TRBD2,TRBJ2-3,CASSLRLAGGSTDTQYF,TGTGCCAGCAGCTTGCGGCTAGCGGGGGGGAGCACAGATACGCAGTATTTT
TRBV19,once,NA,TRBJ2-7,CASSIGRGYEQYF,TGTGCCAGTAGTATCGGAAGGGGGTACGAGCAGTACTTC
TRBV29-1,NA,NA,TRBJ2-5,CSVGQGLQETQYF,TGCAGCGTCGGGCAGGGTTTACAAGAGACCCAGTACTTC
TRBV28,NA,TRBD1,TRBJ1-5,CASSGQGRDQPQHF,TGTGCCAGCAGCGGACAGGGGAGAGATCAGCCCCAGCATTTT
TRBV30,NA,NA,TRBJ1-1,CAWSPQNTEAFF,TGTGCCTGGAGTCCCCAGAACACTGAAGCTTTCTTT
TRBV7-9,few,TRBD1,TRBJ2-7,CASSGPGTDSNYEQYF,TGTGCCAGCAGCGGACCTGGGACAGACTCGAACTACGAGCAGTACTTC
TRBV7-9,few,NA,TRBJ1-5,CSSSHRGAGSNQPQHF,TGTTCCAGCAGCCACCGGGGGGCTGGGAGCAATCAGCCCCAGCATTTT
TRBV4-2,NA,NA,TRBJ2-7,CASSPPGDFYEQYF,TGTGCCAGCAGCCCGCCCGGGGATTTTTACGAGCAGTACTTC
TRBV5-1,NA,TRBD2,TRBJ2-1,CASSVTSGSYNEQFF,TGCGCCAGCAGCGTCACTAGCGGGAGCTACAATGAGCAGTTCTTC
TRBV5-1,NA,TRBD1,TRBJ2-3,CASSLTGGDTQYF,TGCGCCAGCAGCTTGACAGGGGGTGATACGCAGTATTTT
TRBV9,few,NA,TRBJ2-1,CASSVAPLRDNEQFF,TGTGCCAGCAGCGTAGCCCCCCTCCGGGACAATGAGCAGTTCTTC
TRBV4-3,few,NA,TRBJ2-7,CASSQWGRFEDEQYF,TGCGCCAGCAGCCAATGGGGGCGGTTCGAGGACGAGCAGTACTTC